This is a list of T cell receptor beta chains from one sample in a study of blood T cell repertoires in COVID-19. Libraries were prepared by immunoSEQ multiplex PCR; TCRdb keeps only in-frame clonotypes and omits some of them. Among around 170,000 clones listed, roughly 80% were seen once. Source material: peripheral blood. The source of these receptors is a man under 40 with active or convalescent COVID-19. The CDR3 runs from the conserved cysteine through the conserved F or W. Fields, in order: V gene, J gene, D gene, clone size, CDR3 protein, CDR3 DNA. The D gene is left open where the match is weak. Some rows mark clone size as missing; the rest say once, few, many or name a class of expanded clone.

>TRBV27|TRBJ1-2|-|-
CASSFKGGNYGYTF
TGTGCCAGCAGTTTTAAGGGAGGAAACTATGGCTACACCTTC
>TRBV18|TRBJ2-7|-|-
CASSPQTGSTEQYF
TGTGCCAGCTCACCTCAAACAGGGTCGACCGAGCAGTACTTC
>TRBV7-9|TRBJ2-7|TRBD1|-
CASSDRGPAPGQRLNEQYF
TGTGCCAGCAGCGATCGGGGACCTGCGCCGGGACAGCGATTGAACGAGCAGTACTTC
>TRBV2|TRBJ1-4|-|-
CASSGQPNEKLFF
TGTGCCAGCTCGGGACAACCTAATGAAAAACTGTTTTTT
>TRBV13|TRBJ1-2|TRBD1|-
CASSSRTGGLNYGYTF
TGTGCCAGCAGCTCCCGGACAGGGGGCCTTAACTATGGCTACACCTTC
>TRBV25-1|TRBJ2-1|-|-
CASSESFINEQFF
TGTGCCAGCAGTGAATCATTCATCAATGAGCAGTTCTTC
>TRBV19|TRBJ1-6|TRBD1|-
CASTPGTGKGANSPLHF
TGTGCCAGTACCCCCGGGACAGGGAAAGGCGCTAATTCACCCCTCCACTTT
>TRBV3-1/TRBV3-2|TRBJ2-2|TRBD2|-
CASSQGLAGGRNTGELFF
TGTGCCAGCAGCCAAGGGCTAGCGGGAGGGAGGAACACCGGGGAGCTGTTTTTT
>TRBV2|TRBJ1-2|-|-
CATTTGEEYYGYTF
TGTGCCACCACAACAGGTGAAGAGTACTATGGCTACACCTTC
>TRBV27|TRBJ1-3|-|-
CASSGITGNSGNTIYF
TGTGCCAGCAGTGGAATTACAGGGAACTCTGGAAACACCATATATTTT
>TRBV2|TRBJ1-4|TRBD1|-
CASRQQGANEKLFF
TGTGCCAGCAGGCAACAGGGGGCTAATGAAAAACTGTTTTTT
>TRBV27|TRBJ1-4|-|once
CASSRGGREKLFF
TGTGCCAGCAGCCGCGGGGGCCGGGAAAAACTGTTTTTT
>TRBV11-2|TRBJ1-3|-|-
CASSLGGSGNTIYF
TGTGCCAGCAGCTTGGGAGGGTCAGGAAACACCATATATTTT
>TRBV5-1|TRBJ2-1|-|once
CASSLAPAGVSYNEQFF
TGCGCCAGCAGCTTGGCGCCGGCGGGTGTCTCCTACAATGAGCAGTTCTTC
>TRBV9|TRBJ2-6|-|-
CASSITGHSSGANVLTF
TGTGCCAGCAGCATTACGGGACACTCCTCTGGGGCCAACGTCCTGACTTTC
>TRBV15|TRBJ1-1|-|-
CATSRTASTEAFF
TGTGCCACCAGTAGGACAGCCAGCACTGAAGCTTTCTTT
>TRBV4-3|TRBJ1-2|-|-
CASSQEGVQGPYGYTF
TGCGCCAGCAGCCAAGAGGGGGTTCAGGGGCCCTATGGCTACACCTTC
>TRBV20-1|TRBJ2-1|-|few
CSAQDYDEQFF
TGCAGTGCCCAGGACTACGATGAGCAGTTCTTC
>TRBV6-1|TRBJ2-7|-|-
CASSEGMSGIHEQYF
TGTGCCAGCAGTGAAGGTATGTCGGGGATCCACGAGCAGTACTTC
>TRBV4-1|TRBJ1-6|-|-
CASSQDLRGQSNSPLHF
TGCGCCAGCAGCCAAGATCTCCGTGGACAGTCTAATTCACCCCTCCACTTT
>TRBV3-1/TRBV3-2|TRBJ2-5|TRBD2|once
CASSQARAGEQETQYF
TGTGCCAGCAGCCAAGCTCGAGCGGGGGAACAAGAGACCCAGTACTTC
>TRBV6-2/TRBV6-3|TRBJ2-2|TRBD1|few
CASSYSSGGGELFF
TGTGCCAGCAGTTACTCATCAGGGGGCGGGGAGCTGTTTTTT
>TRBV30|TRBJ1-4|-|-
CAWRTGSHNEKLFF
TGTGCCTGGAGGACCGGGAGTCATAATGAAAAACTGTTTTTT
>TRBV3-1/TRBV3-2|TRBJ1-1|-|once
CASSQDIARAGTEAFF
TGTGCCAGCAGCCAAGATATAGCACGAGCGGGCACTGAAGCTTTCTTT
>TRBV5-7|TRBJ1-5|-|-
CASSFQGSNQPQHF
TGTGCCAGCAGCTTTCAGGGCAGCAATCAGCCCCAGCATTTT
>TRBV6-5|TRBJ2-2|TRBD1|-
CASSHRDRAGELFF
TGTGCCAGCAGTCACCGGGACAGGGCCGGGGAGCTGTTTTTT
>TRBV28|TRBJ2-3|TRBD2|-
CASSVAGGPTDTQYF
TGTGCCAGCAGCGTAGCGGGGGGGCCGACAGATACGCAGTATTTT
>TRBV7-2|TRBJ1-5|-|-
CASSLGPHRENQPQHF
TGTGCCAGCAGCTTAGGGCCCCACAGGGAAAATCAGCCCCAGCATTTT
>TRBV7-6|TRBJ1-1|-|-
CASSPQDSYTEAFF
TGTGCCAGCAGCCCCCAGGATTCTTACACTGAAGCTTTCTTT
>TRBV5-1|TRBJ1-5|-|once
CASSLGTNSNQPQHF
TGCGCCAGCAGCTTAGGGACAAATAGCAATCAGCCCCAGCATTTT
>TRBV6-5|TRBJ2-7|-|-
CASSYGAAEQYF
TGTGCCAGCAGTTACGGGGCAGCCGAGCAGTACTTC
>TRBV5-1|TRBJ2-1|-|-
CASSLARGTMYNEQFF
TGCGCCAGCAGCTTGGCCCGGGGGACGATGTACAATGAGCAGTTCTTC
>TRBV10-2|TRBJ1-2|TRBD1|-
CASQGALNYGYTF
TGCGCCAGTCAGGGGGCTCTAAACTATGGCTACACCTTC
>TRBV28|TRBJ1-4|TRBD1|-
CASSRPGQGASNEKLFF
TGTGCCAGCAGTCGCCCAGGACAGGGGGCCTCTAATGAAAAACTGTTTTTT
>TRBV7-2|TRBJ2-1|-|-
CASSRGVYNEQFF
TGTGCCAGCAGCCGCGGGGTCTACAATGAGCAGTTCTTC
>TRBV2|TRBJ2-2|-|-
CASLSQGIGELFF
TGTGCCAGCCTCTCGCAGGGAATCGGGGAGCTGTTTTTT
>TRBV14|TRBJ2-5|-|-
CASSRGDFPSHF
TGTGCCAGCAGCCGAGGCGACTTCCCCTCTCACTTC
>TRBV29-1|TRBJ2-1|TRBD2|-
CSVEEESGGANEQFF
TGCAGCGTTGAAGAGGAAAGCGGGGGGGCAAATGAGCAGTTCTTC
>TRBV3-1/TRBV3-2|TRBJ2-7|-|-
CASSHPGRPYEQYF
TGTGCCAGCAGCCATCCGGGAAGACCCTACGAGCAGTACTTC
>TRBV5-1|TRBJ2-1|TRBD1|-
CASRLGTGAYNEQFF
TGCGCCAGCAGGCTCGGGACAGGGGCCTACAATGAGCAGTTCTTC
>TRBV4-1|TRBJ2-5|-|-
CASGSTVGQVETQYF
TGCGCCAGCGGCTCCACGGTTGGGCAGGTCGAGACCCAGTACTTC
>TRBV27|TRBJ1-4|TRBD1|-
CASRDREAGKLFF
TGTGCCAGCAGGGACAGGGAGGCTGGAAAACTGTTTTTT
>TRBV18|TRBJ1-2|-|-
CASSTGYKIDGYTF
TGTGCCAGCTCCACCGGGTACAAAATCGATGGCTACACCTTC
>TRBV6-2/TRBV6-3|TRBJ2-5|TRBD2|-
CASSPFSGGPKTQYF
TGTGCCAGCAGCCCTTTCTCGGGAGGGCCGAAGACCCAGTACTTC
>TRBV3-1/TRBV3-2|TRBJ2-5|-|-
CASSQAQTSLLETQYF
TGTGCCAGCAGCCAAGCTCAAACTAGCTTACTGGAGACCCAGTACTTC
>TRBV30|TRBJ2-7|TRBD2|-
CAWSSSGIYEQYF
TGTGCCTGGAGTTCTAGCGGGATATACGAGCAGTACTTC
>TRBV14|TRBJ1-1|-|few
CASSFNRNTEAFF
TGTGCCAGCAGCTTCAACAGGAACACTGAAGCTTTCTTT
>TRBV11-3|TRBJ2-2|-|-
CASRSQVTGELFF
TGTGCCAGCAGATCTCAGGTCACCGGGGAGCTGTTTTTT
>TRBV6-1|TRBJ1-6|-|once
CASSETRGGSPLHF
TGTGCCAGCAGTGAGACAAGAGGGGGTTCACCCCTCCACTTT
>TRBV27|TRBJ1-1|-|-
CASSLSRAGNTEAFF
TGTGCCAGCAGTTTATCCAGGGCAGGGAACACTGAAGCTTTCTTT
>TRBV19|TRBJ2-7|TRBD2|-
CASSSGSPLSLQYF
TGTGCCAGTAGTAGCGGGAGCCCCCTCTCTTTGCAGTACTTC
>TRBV27|TRBJ1-4|-|-
CASSLSSGLSEKLFF
TGTGCCAGCAGTTTATCGTCAGGACTTAGTGAAAAACTGTTTTTT
>TRBV2|TRBJ1-6|-|-
CASQPTSGWTSGPLHF
TGTGCCAGCCAACCTACGTCCGGGTGGACCAGCGGCCCCCTCCACTTT
>TRBV5-1|TRBJ1-2|TRBD1|-
CASSLAVTTGGLYGYTF
TGCGCCAGCAGCTTGGCGGTTACGACAGGGGGCCTCTATGGCTACACCTTC
>TRBV19|TRBJ2-5|TRBD1|-
CASSSFGTGGQYF
TGTGCCAGTAGCTCGTTCGGGACAGGGGGACAGTACTTC
>TRBV19|TRBJ1-2|TRBD1|-
CASSGGQGFGYTF
TGTGCCAGTAGTGGTGGACAGGGGTTTGGCTACACCTTC
>TRBV6-5|TRBJ2-7|-|-
CAVAQDISYEQYF
TGTGCCGTGGCGCAGGACATCTCCTACGAGCAGTACTTC
>TRBV2|TRBJ1-3|-|-
CAVRGETPLPDGNTIYF
TGTGCCGTGCGGGGCGAGACCCCCTTACCTGACGGAAACACCATATATTTT
>TRBV7-9|TRBJ2-1|TRBD1|-
CASSRRPGQGYNEQFF
TGTGCCAGCAGCCGGCGACCGGGACAGGGCTACAATGAGCAGTTCTTC
>TRBV2|TRBJ1-4|TRBD1|-
CASKRQGPFVANEKLFF
TGTGCCAGCAAGAGACAGGGCCCCTTTGTGGCTAATGAAAAACTGTTTTTT